Reported below is one T cell receptor (beta chain). These data are taken from a study of preoperative IRX-2 immunotherapy in early breast cancer. The germline gives CDR1 SGHNT, CDR2 YENEEA. This CDR3 is built from 16 residues. V lost 3 bases and J 2 bases, leaving 14 bases between the germline ends. Treatment given: preoperative locoregional IRX-2 cytokine immunotherapy. This phase Ib study tested locoregional IRX-2 cytokine immunotherapy given before surgery. The table came from immunoSEQ multiplex PCR; TCRdb's copy has only in-frame clones and leaves some out. Of about 38,000 clones listed, around 82% are singletons.

The sample consisted of lymph node tissue, taken after IRX-2 immunotherapy. The clonotype comes from a human donor with breast cancer. The genes are TRBV11-3 and TRBJ1-5; no definite D call. The CDR3 nucleotides read TGTGCCAGCAGCTTGGCGCCGGGAGCGCGCAATCAGCCCCAGCATTTT. Protein product: CASSLAPGARNQPQHF.